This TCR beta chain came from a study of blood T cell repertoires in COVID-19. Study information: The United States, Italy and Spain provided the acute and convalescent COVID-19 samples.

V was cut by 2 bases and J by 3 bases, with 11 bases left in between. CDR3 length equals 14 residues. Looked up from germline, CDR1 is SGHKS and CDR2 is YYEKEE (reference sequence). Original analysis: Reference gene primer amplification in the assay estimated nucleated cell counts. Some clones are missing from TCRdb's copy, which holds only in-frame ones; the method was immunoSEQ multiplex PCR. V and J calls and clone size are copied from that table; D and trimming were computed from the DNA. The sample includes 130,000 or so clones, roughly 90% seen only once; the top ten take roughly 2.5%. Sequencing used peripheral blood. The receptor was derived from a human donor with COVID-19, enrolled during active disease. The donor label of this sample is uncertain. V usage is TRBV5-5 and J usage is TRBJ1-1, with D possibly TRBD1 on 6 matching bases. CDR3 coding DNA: TGTGCCAGCAGCTTCTCAGGGGACGACACTGAAGCTTTCTTT. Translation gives CASSFSGDDTEAFF.